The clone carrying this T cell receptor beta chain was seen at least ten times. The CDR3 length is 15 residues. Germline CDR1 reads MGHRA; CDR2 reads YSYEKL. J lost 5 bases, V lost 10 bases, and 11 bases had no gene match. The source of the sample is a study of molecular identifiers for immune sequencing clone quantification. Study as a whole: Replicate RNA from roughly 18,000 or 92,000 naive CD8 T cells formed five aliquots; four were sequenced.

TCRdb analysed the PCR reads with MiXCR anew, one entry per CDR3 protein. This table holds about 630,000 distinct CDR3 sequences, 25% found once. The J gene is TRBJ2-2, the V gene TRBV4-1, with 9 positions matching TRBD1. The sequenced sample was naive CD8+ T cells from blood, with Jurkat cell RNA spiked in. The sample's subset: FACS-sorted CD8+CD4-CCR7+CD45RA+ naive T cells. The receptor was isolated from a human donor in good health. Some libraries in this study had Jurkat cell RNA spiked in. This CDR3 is CATGTGQGLTGELFF. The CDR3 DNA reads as TGCGCCACCGGGACGGGACAGGGACTGACCGGGGAGCTGTTTTTT.